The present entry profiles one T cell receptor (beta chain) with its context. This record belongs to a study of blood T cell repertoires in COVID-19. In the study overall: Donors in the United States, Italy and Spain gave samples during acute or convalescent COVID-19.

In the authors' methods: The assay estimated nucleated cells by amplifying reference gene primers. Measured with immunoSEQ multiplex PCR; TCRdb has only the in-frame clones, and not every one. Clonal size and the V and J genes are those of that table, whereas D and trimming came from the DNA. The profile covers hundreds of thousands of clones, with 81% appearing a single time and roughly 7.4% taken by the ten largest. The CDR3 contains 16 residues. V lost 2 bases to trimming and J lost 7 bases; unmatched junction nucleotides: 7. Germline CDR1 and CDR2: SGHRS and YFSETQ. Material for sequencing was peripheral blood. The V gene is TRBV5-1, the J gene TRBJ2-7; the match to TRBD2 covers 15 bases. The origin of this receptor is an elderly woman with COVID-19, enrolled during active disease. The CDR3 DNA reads TGCGCCAGCAGCTTCGGACTAGCGGGGGGGCCGCGTGAGCAGTACTTC. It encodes CASSFGLAGGPREQYF. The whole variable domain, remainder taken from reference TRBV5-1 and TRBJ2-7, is KAGVTQTPRYLIKTRGQQVTLSCSPISGHRSVSWYQQTPGQGLQFLFEYFSETQRNKGNFPGRFSGRQFSNSRSEMNVSTLELGDSALYLCASSFGLAGGPREQYFGPGTRLTVT.